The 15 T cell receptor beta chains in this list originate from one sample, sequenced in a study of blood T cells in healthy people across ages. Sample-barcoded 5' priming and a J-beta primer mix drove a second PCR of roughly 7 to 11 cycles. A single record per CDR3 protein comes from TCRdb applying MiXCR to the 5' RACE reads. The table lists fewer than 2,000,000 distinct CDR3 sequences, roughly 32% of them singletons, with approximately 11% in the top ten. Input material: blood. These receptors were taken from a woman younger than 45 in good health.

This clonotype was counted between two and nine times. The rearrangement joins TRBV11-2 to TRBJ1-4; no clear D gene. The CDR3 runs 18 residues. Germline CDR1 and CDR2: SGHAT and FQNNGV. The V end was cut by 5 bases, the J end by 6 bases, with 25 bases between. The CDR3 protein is CASSPHGRKGLVDEKLFF. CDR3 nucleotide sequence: TGTGCCAGCAGCCCCCACGGGCGGAAAGGTTTGGTCGATGAAAAACTGTTTTTT.

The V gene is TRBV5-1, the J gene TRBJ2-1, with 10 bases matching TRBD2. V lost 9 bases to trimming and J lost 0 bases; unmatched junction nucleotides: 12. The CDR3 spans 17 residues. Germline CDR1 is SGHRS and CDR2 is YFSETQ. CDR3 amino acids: CATKAGGFSSSYNEQFF. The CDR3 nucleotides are TGCGCCACTAAAGCGGGGGGGTTTTCAAGCTCCTACAATGAGCAGTTCTTC.

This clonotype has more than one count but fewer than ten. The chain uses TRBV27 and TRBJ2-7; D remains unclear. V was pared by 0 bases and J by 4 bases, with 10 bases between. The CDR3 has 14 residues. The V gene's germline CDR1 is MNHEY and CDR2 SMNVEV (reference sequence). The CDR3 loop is CASSLSQNLYEQYF. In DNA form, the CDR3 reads TGTGCCAGCAGTTTATCACAAAACCTATACGAGCAGTACTTC.

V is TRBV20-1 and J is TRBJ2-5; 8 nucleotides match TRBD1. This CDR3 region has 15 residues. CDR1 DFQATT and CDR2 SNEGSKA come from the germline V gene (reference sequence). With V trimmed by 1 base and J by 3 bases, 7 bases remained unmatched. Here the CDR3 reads CSARGHRGMEETQYF. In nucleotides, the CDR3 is TGCAGTGCTAGAGGCCACAGGGGGATGGAAGAGACCCAGTACTTC.

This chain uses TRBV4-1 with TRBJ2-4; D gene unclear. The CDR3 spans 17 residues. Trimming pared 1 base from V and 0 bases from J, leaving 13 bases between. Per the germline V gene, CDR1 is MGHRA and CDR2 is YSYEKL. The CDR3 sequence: CASSQAEDLLAKNIQYF. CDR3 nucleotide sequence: TGCGCCAGCAGCCAAGCTGAGGATTTACTAGCCAAAAACATTCAGTACTTC.

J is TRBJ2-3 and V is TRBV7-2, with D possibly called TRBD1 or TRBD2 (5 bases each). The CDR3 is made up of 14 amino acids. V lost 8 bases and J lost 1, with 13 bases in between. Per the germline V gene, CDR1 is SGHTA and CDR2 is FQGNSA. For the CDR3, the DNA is TGTGCCAGCCGAGCGAGGGACGGCACAGATACGCAGTATTTT. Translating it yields CASRARDGTDTQYF. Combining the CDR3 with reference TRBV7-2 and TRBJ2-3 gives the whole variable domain GAGVSQSPSNKVTEKGKDVELRCDPISGHTALYWYRQSLGQGLEFLIYFQGNSAPDKSGLPSDRFSAERTGGSVSTLTIQRTQQEDSAVYLCASRARDGTDTQYFGPGTRLTVL.

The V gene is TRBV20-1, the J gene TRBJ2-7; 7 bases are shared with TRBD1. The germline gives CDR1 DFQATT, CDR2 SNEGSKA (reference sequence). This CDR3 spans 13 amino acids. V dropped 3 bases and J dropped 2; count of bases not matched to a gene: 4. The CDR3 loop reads CSASQTGPYEQYF. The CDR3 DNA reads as TGCAGTGCTAGCCAGACAGGGCCCTACGAGCAGTACTTC.

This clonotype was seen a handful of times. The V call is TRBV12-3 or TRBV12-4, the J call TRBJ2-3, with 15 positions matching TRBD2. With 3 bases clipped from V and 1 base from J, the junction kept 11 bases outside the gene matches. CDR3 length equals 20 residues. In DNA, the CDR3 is TGTGCCAGCAGTTTTCCCTCACGGACTAGCGGGAGGGGGGGCACAGATACGCAGTATTTT. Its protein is CASSFPSRTSGRGGTDTQYF.

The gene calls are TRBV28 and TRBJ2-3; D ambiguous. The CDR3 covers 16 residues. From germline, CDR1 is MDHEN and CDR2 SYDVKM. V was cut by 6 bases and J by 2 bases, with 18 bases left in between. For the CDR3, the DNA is TGTGCCAGCAGCCCTCAAGTGCCCCGCGACACAGATACGCAGTATTTT. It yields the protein CASSPQVPRDTDTQYF.

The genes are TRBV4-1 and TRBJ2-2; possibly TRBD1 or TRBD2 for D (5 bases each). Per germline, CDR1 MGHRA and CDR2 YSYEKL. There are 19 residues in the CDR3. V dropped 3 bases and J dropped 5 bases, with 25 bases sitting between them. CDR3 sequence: CASSQTRVRGSFLTGELFF. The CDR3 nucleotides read TGCGCCAGCAGCCAGACCCGCGTCCGGGGCTCTTTCTTAACCGGGGAGCTGTTTTTT.

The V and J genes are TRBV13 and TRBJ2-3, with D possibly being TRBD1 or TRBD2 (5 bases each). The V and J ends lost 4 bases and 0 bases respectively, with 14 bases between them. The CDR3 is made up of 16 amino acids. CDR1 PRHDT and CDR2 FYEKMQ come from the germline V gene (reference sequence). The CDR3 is CASSWTGRRSTDTQYF. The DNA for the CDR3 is TGTGCCAGCAGCTGGACGGGACGCCGCAGCACAGATACGCAGTATTTT.

The CDR3 DNA reads as TGTGCCAGCAGTAGTGAGTACGGGACTAGCGGGAGTGGCTACAATGAGCAGTTCTTC. It codes for CASSSEYGTSGSGYNEQFF. The chain combines TRBV11-2 with TRBJ2-1, with 14 bases that match TRBD2. Germline V CDR1 and CDR2: SGHAT, FQNNGV. Trimming cost V 6 bases and J 3 bases; bases outside gene matches: 13. The CDR3 totals 19 residues.

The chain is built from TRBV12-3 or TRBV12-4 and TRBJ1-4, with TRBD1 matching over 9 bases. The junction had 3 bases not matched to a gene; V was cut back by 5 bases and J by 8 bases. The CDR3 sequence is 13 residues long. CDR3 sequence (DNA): TGTGCCAGCAGTGAGACAGGGGGAGAAAAACTGTTTTTT. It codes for CASSETGGEKLFF.

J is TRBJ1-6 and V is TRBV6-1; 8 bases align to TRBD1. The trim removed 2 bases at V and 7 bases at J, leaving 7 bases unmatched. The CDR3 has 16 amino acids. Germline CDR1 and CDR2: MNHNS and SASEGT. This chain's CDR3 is CASSERSGGRNSPLHF. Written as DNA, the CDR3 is TGTGCCAGCAGTGAACGGTCAGGGGGCAGGAATTCACCCCTCCACTTT.

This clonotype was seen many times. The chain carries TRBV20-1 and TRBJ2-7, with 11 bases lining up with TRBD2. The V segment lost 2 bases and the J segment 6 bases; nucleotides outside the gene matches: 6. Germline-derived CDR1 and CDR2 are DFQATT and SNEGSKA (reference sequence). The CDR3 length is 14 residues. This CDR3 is CSARMGSGRAEQYF. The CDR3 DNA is TGCAGTGCTAGAATGGGTAGCGGGAGGGCCGAGCAGTACTTC.